This T cell receptor beta chain is from a study of blood T cell repertoires in COVID-19. Per the original methods: Amplifying reference gene primers gave estimates of nucleated cell counts. Sequencing used immunoSEQ multiplex PCR; TCRdb keeps in-frame clones, though not all of them. V, J and clone size are taken as reported in that table, and D and trimming were inferred from the DNA itself. The sample has roughly 250,000 clones; approximately 87% are singletons. CDR1 is MDHEN and CDR2 is SYDVKM in the germline V gene. This CDR3 region has 14 residues. Between the trimmed V and J ends, which lost 7 bases and 2 bases, there was a span of 12 bases.

The receptor's source is a woman in her 30s with COVID-19, enrolled during active disease. This chain connects TRBV28 to TRBJ2-1; a weak D match, TRBD1 (5 bases). Material for sequencing was peripheral blood. The CDR3 sequence: CASIQGGTYNEQFF. Here the CDR3 DNA reads TGTGCCAGCATTCAGGGCGGCACCTACAATGAGCAGTTCTTC.